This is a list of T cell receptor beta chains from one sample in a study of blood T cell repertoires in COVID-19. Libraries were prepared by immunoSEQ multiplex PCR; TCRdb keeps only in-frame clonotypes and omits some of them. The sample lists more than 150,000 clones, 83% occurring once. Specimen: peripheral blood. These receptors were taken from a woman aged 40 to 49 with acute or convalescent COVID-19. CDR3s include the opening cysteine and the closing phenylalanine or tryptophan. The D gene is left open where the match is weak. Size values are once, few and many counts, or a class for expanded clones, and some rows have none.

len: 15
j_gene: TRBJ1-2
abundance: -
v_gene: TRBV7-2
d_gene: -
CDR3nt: TGTGCCAGCAGCTTACGGGGAGTGGGGAACTATGGCTACACCTTC
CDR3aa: CASSLRGVGNYGYTF

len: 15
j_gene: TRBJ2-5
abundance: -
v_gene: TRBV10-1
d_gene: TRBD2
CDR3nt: TGCGCCAGCAGTGGAATAGCGGGAGGATATGAGACCCAGTACTTC
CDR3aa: CASSGIAGGYETQYF

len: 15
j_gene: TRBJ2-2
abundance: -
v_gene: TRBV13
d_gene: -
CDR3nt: TGTGCCAGCAGCTTAGTCGGGACGGGGGACGGGGAGCTGTTTTTT
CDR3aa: CASSLVGTGDGELFF

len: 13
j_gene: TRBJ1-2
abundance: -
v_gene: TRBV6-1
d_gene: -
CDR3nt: TGTGCCGCCTACCCTGGGGGGATCTATGGCTACACCTTC
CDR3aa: CAAYPGGIYGYTF

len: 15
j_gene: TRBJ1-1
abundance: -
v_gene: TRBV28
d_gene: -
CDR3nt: TGTGCCAGCAGCTCGACGCGGGGGGCTCGCACTGAAGCTTTCTTT
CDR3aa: CASSSTRGARTEAFF

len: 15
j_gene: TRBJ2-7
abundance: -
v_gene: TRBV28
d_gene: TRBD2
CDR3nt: TGTGCCAGCAGGGCTAGCGGGAGGGCTTTGCGGGAGCAGTACTTC
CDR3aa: CASRASGRALREQYF

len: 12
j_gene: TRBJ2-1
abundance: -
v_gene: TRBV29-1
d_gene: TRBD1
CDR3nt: TGCAGCGCACAGGACAGGAACAATGAGCAGTTCTTC
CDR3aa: CSAQDRNNEQFF

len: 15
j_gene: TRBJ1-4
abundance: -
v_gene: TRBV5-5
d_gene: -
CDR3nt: TGTGCCAGCAGCTCCAGTATTGGGACTGATGAAAAACTGTTTTTT
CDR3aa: CASSSSIGTDEKLFF

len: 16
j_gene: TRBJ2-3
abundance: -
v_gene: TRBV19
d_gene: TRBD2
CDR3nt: TGTGCCAGTAGTATGGGGACTAGCGGGCGAGGCGATACGCAGTATTTT
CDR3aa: CASSMGTSGRGDTQYF

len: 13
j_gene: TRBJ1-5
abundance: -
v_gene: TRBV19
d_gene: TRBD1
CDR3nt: TGTGCCAGTAGTGCTACAGGGGGCCAGCCCCAGCATTTT
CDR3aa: CASSATGGQPQHF

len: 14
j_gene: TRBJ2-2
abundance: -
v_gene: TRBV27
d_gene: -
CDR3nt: TGTGCCAGCAGGCCCCAGGTGGGCACCGGGGAGCTGTTTTTT
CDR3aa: CASRPQVGTGELFF

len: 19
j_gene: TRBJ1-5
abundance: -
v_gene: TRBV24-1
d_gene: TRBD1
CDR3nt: TGTGCCACCAGTGATTCCTCCGGGACAGGGCAATATAGCAATCAGCCCCAGCATTTT
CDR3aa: CATSDSSGTGQYSNQPQHF

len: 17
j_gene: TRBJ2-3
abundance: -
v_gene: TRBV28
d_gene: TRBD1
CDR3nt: TGTGCCAGCAGCCAAGGAGGAGGACAGGGGTTTCGAGATACGCAGTATTTT
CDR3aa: CASSQGGGQGFRDTQYF

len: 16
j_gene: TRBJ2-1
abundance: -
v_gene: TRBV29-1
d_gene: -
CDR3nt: TGCAGCGTTGTAGGGGTCGTGGGTTCCTCCTACAATGAGCAGTTCTTC
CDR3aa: CSVVGVVGSSYNEQFF

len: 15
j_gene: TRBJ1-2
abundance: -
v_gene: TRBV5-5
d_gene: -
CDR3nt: TGTGCCAGCAGCTTGATGTCAGCGGATGCTGGTGGCTACACCTTC
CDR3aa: CASSLMSADAGGYTF

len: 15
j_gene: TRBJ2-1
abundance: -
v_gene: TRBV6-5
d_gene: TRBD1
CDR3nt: TGTGCCAGCAGTCGTACCGGGACAGTTTACAATGAGCAGTTCTTC
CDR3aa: CASSRTGTVYNEQFF

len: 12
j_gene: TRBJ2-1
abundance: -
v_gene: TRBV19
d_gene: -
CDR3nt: TGTGCCAGTTCCAGTCTAGAAGATGAGCAGTTCTTC
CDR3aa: CASSSLEDEQFF

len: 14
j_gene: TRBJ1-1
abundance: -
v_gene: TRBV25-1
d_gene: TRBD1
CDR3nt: TGTGCCAGCAGTGAGACAGGGCCGAACACTGAAGCTTTCTTT
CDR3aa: CASSETGPNTEAFF

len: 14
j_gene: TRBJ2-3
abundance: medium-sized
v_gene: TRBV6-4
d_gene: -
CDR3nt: TGTGCCAGCAGTGCTAGCGCTAGCACAGATACGCAGTATTTT
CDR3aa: CASSASASTDTQYF

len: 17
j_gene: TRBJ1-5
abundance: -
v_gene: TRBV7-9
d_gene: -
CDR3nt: TGTGCCAGCAGCTTAGCGTACGGGGGGTCTAGCAATCAGCCCCAGCATTTT
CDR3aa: CASSLAYGGSSNQPQHF

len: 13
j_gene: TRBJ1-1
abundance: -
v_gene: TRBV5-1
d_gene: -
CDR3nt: TGCGCCAGCAGCTTGGAGGCAGGATCTGAAGCTTTCTTT
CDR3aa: CASSLEAGSEAFF

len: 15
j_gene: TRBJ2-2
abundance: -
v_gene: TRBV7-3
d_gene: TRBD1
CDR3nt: TGTGCCGGCAGCCCAAACGACAGGGTCACCGGGGAGCTGTTTTTT
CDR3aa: CAGSPNDRVTGELFF

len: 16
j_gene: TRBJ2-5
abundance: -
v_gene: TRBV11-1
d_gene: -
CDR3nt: TGTGCCAGCAGCTTAGCGCGTGGGGGCTTGGGAGAGACCCAGTACTTC
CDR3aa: CASSLARGGLGETQYF

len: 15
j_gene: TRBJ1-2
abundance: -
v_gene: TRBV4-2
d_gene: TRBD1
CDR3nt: TGTGCCAGCAGCCAGGACGACAGGGAAAATTGGGGCTACACCTTC
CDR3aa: CASSQDDRENWGYTF

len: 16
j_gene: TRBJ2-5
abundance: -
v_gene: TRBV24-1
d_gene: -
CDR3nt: TGTGCCACCAGTGATTCCCCGGGACTCCTTAAAGAGACCCAGTACTTC
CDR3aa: CATSDSPGLLKETQYF

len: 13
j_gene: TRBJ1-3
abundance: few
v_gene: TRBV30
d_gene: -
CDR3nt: TGTGCCTGGAGTGTACTAAGGGGAAACACCATATATTTT
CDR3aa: CAWSVLRGNTIYF

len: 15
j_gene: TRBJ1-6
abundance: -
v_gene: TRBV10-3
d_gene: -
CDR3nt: TGTGCCATCAGTGGGCAACAGGGTCCCGAGGGGCCCCTCCACTTT
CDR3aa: CAISGQQGPEGPLHF

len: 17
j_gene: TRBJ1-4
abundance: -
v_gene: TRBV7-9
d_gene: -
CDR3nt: TGTGCCAGCAGCTTATGGCAGGGAGGCCTCTTAAGGGAAAAACTGTTTTTT
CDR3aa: CASSLWQGGLLREKLFF

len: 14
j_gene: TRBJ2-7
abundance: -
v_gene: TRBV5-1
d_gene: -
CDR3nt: TGCGCCAGCAGCTTGCAATTAGGGGGTGGGGCCCAGTACTTC
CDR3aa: CASSLQLGGGAQYF

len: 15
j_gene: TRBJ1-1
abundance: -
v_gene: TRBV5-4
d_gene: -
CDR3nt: TGTGCCAGCAGCTTGTCCCCCCGGGAGAACACTGAAGCTTTCTTT
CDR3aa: CASSLSPRENTEAFF

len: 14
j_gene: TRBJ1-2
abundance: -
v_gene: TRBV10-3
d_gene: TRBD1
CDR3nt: TGTGCCATCAGTGAGTGGGGACAGGCCTATGGCTACACCTTC
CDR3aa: CAISEWGQAYGYTF

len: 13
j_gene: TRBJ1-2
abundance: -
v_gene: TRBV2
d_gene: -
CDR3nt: TGTGCCAGCCTTCTTACAGGGAACTATGGCTACACCTTC
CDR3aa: CASLLTGNYGYTF

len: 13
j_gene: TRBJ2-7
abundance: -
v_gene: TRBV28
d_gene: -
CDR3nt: TGTGCCAGCAGTCGAACAGGAACCTACGAGCAGTACTTC
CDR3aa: CASSRTGTYEQYF

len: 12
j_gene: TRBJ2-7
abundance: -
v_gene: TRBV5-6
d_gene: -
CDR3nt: TGTGCCAGCAGCTCGCTGACTTACGAGCAGTACTTC
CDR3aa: CASSSLTYEQYF

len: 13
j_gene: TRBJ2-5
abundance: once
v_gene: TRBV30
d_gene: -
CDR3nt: TGTGCCTGGAACGGACAGCTCGGGGAGACCCAGTACTTC
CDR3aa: CAWNGQLGETQYF

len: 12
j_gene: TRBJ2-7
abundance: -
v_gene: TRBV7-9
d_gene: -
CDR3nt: TGTGCCAGCAGCTCCCTCGGGTACGAGCAGTACTTC
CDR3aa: CASSSLGYEQYF

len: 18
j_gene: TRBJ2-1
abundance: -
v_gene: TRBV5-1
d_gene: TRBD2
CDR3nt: TGCGCCAGCAGCCCCGGGACTAGCATCCCCTTCTCCTACAATGAGCAGTTCTTC
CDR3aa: CASSPGTSIPFSYNEQFF

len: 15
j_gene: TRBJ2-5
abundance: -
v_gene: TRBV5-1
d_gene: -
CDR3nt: TGCGCCAGCAGCTTGGGATGGACAACCGAAGAGACCCAGTACTTC
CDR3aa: CASSLGWTTEETQYF